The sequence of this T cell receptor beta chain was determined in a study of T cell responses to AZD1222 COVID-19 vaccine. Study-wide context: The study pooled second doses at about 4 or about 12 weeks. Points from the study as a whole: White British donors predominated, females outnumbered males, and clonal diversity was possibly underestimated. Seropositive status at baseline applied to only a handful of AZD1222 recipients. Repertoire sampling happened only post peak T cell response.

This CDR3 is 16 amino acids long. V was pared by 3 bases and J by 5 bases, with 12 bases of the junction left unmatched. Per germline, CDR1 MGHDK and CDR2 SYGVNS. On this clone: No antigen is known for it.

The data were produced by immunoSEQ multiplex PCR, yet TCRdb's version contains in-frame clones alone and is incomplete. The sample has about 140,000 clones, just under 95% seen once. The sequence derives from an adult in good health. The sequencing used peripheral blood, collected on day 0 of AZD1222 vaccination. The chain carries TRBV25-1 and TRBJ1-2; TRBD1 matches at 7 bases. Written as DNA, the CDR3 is TGTGCCAGCAGTGAGGAAGGTAAGGGGGCAGTTTATGGCTACACCTTC. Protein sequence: CASSEEGKGAVYGYTF.